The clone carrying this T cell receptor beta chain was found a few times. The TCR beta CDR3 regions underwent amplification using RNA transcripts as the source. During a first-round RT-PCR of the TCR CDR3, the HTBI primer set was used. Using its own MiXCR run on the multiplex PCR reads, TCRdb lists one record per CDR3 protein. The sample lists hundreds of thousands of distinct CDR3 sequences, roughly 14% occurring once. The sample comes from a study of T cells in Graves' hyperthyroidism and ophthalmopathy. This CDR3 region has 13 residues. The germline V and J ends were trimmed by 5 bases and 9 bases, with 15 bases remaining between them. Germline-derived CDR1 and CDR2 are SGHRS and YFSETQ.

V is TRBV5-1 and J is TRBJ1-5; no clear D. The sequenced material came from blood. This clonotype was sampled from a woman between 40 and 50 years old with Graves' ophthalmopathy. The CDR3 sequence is CASRPNTEWPQHF. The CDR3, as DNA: TGCGCCAGCAGGCCAAATACCGAATGGCCCCAGCATTTT.